This TCR beta chain was documented in a study of blood T cell repertoires in COVID-19. Study overall: Sites across the United States, Italy and Spain contributed samples from acute and convalescent COVID-19.

The data were produced by immunoSEQ multiplex PCR, yet TCRdb's version contains in-frame clones alone and is incomplete. The sample includes 270,000 or so clones, roughly 81% of them seen just once. CDR3 length: 14 amino acids. Trimming took 6 bases from V and 2 from J, leaving 11 bases between them. The germline gives CDR1 SEHNR, CDR2 FQNEAQ (reference sequence). Participants were aged about 18 to 90 years, lived in some 23 US areas, and enrolled virtually. The source material was PBMCs or T cells enriched from blood (not recorded which). The TCR comes from a woman between 45 and 65 years old who had been exposed to COVID-19. The rearrangement joins TRBV7-9 to TRBJ2-1, with D unclear. Here the CDR3 DNA reads TGTGCCAGCAGTCCCCCCGACACCTACAATGAGCAGTTCTTC. It specifies CASSPPDTYNEQFF.